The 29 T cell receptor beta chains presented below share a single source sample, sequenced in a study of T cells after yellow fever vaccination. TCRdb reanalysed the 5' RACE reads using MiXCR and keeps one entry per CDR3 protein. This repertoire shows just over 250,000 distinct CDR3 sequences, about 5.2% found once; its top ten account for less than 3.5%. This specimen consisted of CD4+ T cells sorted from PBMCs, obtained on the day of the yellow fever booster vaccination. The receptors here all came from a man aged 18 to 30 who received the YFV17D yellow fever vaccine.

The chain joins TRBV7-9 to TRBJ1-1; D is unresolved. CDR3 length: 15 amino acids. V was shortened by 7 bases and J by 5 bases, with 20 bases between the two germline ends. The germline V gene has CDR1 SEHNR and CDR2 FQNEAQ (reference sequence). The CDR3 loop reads CASTFSRGSRTEAFF. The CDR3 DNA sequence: TGTGCCAGCACATTCTCTCGGGGTTCTCGGACTGAAGCTTTCTTT.

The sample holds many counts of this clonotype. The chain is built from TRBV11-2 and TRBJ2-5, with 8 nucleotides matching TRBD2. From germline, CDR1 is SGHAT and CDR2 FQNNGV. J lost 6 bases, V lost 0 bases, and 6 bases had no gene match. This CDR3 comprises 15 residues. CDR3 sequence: CASSLELAGFQTQYF. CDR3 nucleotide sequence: TGTGCCAGCAGCTTAGAATTAGCGGGGTTCCAGACCCAGTACTTC.

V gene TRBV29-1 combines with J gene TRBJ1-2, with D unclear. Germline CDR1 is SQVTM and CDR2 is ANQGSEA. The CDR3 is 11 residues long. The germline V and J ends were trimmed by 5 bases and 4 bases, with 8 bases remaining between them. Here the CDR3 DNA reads TGCAGCGTTTCCAGGTCCTATGGCTACACCTTC. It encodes CSVSRSYGYTF.

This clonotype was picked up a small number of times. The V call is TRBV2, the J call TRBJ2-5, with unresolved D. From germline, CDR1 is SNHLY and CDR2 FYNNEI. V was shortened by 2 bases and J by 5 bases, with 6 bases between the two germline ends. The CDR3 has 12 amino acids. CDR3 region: CASSEMRETQYF. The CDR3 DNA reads TGTGCCAGCAGTGAAATGCGGGAGACCCAGTACTTC.

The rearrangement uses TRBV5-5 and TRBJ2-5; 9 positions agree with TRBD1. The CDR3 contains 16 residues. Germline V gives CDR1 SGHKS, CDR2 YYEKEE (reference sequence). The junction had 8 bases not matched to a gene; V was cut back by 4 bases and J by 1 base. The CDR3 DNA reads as TGTGCCAGCAGCAAGAGACAGGGGGGTTTCCAAGAGACCCAGTACTTC. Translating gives CASSKRQGGFQETQYF.

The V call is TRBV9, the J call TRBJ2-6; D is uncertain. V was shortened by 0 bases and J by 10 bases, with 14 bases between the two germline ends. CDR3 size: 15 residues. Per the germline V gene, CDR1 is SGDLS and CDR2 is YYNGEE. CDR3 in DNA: TGTGCCAGCAGCGTAGAGGGCAGTGCCCCTAACGTCCTGACTTTC. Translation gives CASSVEGSAPNVLTF.

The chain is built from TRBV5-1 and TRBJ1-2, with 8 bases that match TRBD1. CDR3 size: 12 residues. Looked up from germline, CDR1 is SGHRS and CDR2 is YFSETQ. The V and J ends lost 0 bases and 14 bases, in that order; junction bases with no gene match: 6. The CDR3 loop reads CASSLEGQGATF. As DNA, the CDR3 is TGCGCCAGCAGCTTGGAAGGACAGGGAGCGACCTTC.

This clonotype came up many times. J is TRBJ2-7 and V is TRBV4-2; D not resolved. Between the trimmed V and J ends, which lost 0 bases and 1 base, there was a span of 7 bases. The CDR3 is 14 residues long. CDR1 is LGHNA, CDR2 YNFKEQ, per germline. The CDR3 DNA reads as TGTGCCAGCAGCCAAGATCTTGGATCCTACGAGCAGTACGTC. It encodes CASSQDLGSYEQYV.

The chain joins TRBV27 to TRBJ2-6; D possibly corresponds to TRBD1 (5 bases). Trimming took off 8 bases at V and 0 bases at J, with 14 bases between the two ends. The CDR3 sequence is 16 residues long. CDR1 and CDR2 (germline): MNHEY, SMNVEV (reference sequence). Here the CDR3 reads CASRLQASSGANVLTF. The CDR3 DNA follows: TGTGCCAGCCGCTTACAGGCGTCCTCTGGGGCCAACGTCCTGACTTTC.

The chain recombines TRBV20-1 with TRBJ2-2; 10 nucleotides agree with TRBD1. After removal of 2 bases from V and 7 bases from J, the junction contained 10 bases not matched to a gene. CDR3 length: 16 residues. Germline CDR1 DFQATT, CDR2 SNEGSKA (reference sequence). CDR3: CSARRTGTGVSGELFF. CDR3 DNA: TGCAGTGCTAGAAGAACCGGGACAGGGGTTAGCGGGGAGCTGTTTTTT.

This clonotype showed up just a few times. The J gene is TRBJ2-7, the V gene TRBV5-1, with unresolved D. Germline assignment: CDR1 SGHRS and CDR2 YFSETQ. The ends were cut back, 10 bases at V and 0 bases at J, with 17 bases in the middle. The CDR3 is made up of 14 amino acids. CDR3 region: CAGQRRPSSYEQYV. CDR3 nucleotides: TGCGCCGGCCAGAGAAGACCAAGCTCCTACGAGCAGTACGTC.

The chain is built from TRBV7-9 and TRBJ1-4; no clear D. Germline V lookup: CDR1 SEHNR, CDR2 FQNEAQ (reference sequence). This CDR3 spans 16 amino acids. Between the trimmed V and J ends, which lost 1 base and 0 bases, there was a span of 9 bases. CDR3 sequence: CASSLGRQATNEKLFF. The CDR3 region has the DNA TGTGCCAGCAGCTTAGGTCGACAAGCAACTAATGAAAAACTGTTTTTT.

In DNA form, the CDR3 reads TGTGCCAGCAGGGCCCCCGGGAAACTATCGTTGGCTTTCTTT. Translated, it gives CASRAPGKLSLAFF. The chain joins TRBV6-5 to TRBJ1-1, with D unresolved. The CDR3 totals 14 residues. Between the trimmed V and J ends, which lost 6 bases and 11 bases, there was a span of 22 bases. Germline assignment: CDR1 MNHEY and CDR2 SVGAGI.

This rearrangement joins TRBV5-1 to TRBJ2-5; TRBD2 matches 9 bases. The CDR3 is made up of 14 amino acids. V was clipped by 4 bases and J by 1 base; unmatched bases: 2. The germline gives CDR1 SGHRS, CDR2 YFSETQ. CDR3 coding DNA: TGCGCCAGCAGCGGTAGCGGGAGCCAAGAGACCCAGTACTTC. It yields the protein CASSGSGSQETQYF.

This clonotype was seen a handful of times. Written as DNA, the CDR3 is TGTGCCAGCAGCAAAGGACTAGCGGGGGGACATGACAATGAGCAGTTCTTC. As protein: CASSKGLAGGHDNEQFF. The chain is built from TRBV21-1 and TRBJ2-1; the table's TRBD2 call for D was not verified on the DNA. TRBV21-1 is termed a pseudogene. The CDR3 is made up of 17 amino acids.

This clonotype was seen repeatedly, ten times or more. The CDR3 spells CASSYGRAMNTEAFF. The CDR3 coding sequence is TGTGCCAGCAGTTACGGCAGAGCCATGAACACTGAAGCTTTCTTT. The rearrangement links TRBV6-5 to TRBJ1-1; D is ambiguous. The ends were cut back, 2 bases at V and 0 bases at J, with 10 bases in the middle. Germline V gene sequence: CDR1 MNHEY, CDR2 SVGAGI. This CDR3 comprises 15 residues.

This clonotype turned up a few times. CDR3 protein: CASSQDWAGGLGAFF. CDR3 nucleotides: TGCGCCAGCAGCCAAGATTGGGCAGGGGGCTTGGGAGCTTTCTTT. This sequence joins TRBV4-3 and TRBJ1-1, with 8 positions matching TRBD1. The CDR3 is 15 residues long. Germline-derived CDR1 and CDR2 are LGHNA and YSLEER. Unmatched junction bases numbered 10, after V lost 0 bases and J lost 10 bases.

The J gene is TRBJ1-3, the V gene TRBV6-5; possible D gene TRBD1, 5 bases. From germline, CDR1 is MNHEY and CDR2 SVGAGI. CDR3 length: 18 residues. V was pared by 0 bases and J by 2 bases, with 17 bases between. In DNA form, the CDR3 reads TGTGCCAGCAGTTACTCGTGGGTTCCTGGGACGGCTGGAAACACCATATATTTT. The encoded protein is CASSYSWVPGTAGNTIYF.

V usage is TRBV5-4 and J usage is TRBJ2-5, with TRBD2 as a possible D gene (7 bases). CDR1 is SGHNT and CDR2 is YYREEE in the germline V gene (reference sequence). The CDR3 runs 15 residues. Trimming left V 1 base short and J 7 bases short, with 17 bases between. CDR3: CASSLSGGAARTQYF. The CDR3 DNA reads TGTGCCAGCAGCTTGAGTGGGGGGGCCGCTCGGACCCAGTACTTC.

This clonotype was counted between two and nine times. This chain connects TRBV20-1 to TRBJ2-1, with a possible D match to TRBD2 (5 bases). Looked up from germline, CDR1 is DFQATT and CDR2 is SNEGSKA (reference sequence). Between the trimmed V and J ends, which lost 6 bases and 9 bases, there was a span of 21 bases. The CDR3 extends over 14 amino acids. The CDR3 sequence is CSARRAAGNGEQFF. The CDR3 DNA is TGCAGTGCCCGAAGGGCTGCGGGCAACGGTGAGCAGTTCTTC.

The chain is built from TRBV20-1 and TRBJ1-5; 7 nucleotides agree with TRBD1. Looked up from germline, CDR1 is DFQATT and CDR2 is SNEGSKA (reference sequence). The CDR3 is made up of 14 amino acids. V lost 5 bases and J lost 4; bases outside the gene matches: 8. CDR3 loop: CSAQAGTANQPQHF. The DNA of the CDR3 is TGCAGTGCTCAAGCTGGGACAGCAAATCAGCCCCAGCATTTT.

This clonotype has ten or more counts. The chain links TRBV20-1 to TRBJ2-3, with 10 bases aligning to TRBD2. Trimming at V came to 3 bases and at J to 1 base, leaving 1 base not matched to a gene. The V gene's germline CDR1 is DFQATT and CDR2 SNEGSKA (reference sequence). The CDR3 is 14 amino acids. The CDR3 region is CSARLAGGTDTQYF. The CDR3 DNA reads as TGCAGTGCTAGGCTAGCGGGGGGCACAGATACGCAGTATTTT.

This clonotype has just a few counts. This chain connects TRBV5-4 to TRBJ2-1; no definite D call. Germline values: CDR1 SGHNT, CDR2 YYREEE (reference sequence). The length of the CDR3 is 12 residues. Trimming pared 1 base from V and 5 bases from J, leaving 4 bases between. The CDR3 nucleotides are TGTGCCAGCAGCTTGCGGCACAATGAGCAGTTCTTC. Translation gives CASSLRHNEQFF.

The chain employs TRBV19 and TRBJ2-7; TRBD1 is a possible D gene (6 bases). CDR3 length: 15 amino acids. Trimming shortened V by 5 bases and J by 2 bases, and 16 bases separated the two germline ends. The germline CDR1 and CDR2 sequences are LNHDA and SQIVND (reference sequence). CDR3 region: CASSLNRGGPYEQYF. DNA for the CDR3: TGTGCCAGTAGTTTAAACAGAGGGGGTCCCTACGAGCAGTACTTC.

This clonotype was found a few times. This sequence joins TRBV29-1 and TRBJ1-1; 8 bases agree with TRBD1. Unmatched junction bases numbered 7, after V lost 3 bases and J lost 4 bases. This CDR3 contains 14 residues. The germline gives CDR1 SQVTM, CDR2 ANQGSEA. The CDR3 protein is CSVEGQARTTEAFF. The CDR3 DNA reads TGCAGCGTTGAGGGACAGGCAAGAACCACTGAAGCTTTCTTT.

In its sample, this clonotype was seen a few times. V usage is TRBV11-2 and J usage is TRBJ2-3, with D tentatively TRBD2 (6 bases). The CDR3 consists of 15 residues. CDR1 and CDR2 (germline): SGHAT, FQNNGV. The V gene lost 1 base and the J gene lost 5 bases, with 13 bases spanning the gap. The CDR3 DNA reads TGTGCCAGCAGCTTAGGGGTCGGGGGTATAGATACGCAGTATTTT. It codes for CASSLGVGGIDTQYF.

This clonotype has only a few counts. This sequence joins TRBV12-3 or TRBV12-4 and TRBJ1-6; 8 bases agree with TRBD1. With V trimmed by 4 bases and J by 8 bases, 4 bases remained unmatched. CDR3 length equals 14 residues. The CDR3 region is CASSYTGGDSPLHF. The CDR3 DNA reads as TGTGCCAGCAGTTATACAGGGGGAGATTCACCCCTCCACTTT.

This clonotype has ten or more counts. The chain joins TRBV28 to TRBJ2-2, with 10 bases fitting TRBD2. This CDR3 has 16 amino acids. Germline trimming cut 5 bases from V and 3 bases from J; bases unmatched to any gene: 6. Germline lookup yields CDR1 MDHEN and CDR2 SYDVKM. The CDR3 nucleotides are TGTGCCAGCAGTCTAGGACTAGCGGCTTACACCGGGGAGCTGTTTTTT. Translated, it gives CASSLGLAAYTGELFF.

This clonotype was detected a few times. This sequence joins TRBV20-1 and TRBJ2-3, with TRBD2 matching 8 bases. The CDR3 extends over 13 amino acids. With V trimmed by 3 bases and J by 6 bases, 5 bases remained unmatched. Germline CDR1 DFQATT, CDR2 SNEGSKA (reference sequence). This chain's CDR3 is CSASGGGRDTQYF. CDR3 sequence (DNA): TGCAGTGCTAGCGGGGGGGGCCGGGATACGCAGTATTTT.